The rows below give T cell receptor beta chains drawn from one sample of a study of long-term antiretroviral therapy in people with HIV. The table came from immunoSEQ multiplex PCR; TCRdb's copy has only in-frame clones and leaves some out. Of about 25,000 clones listed, around three quarters are singletons. Sequencing used unsorted PBMCs, obtained 2.1 years after starting antiretroviral therapy. Receptor source: a young man with HIV. Each CDR3 is given with its conserved first and last residue. The D gene is left open where the match is weak. Some rows have no size entry. The others give once, few or many, or a class for an expanded clone.

d_call	clone_size	v_call	j_call	cdr3_aa	cdr3_nt
.	.	TRBV7-9	TRBJ2-5	CASSPPGRSRETQYF	TGTGCCAGCAGCCCCCCCGGCCGGAGTAGGGAGACCCAGTACTTC
TRBD2	.	TRBV6-6	TRBJ2-7	CASSYSISGRLYEQYF	TGTGCCAGCAGTTACTCGATCTCCGGGAGGTTGTACGAGCAGTACTTC
TRBD1	.	TRBV15	TRBJ1-4	CATSRRTGTNEKLFF	TGTGCCACCAGCAGGAGGACAGGAACTAATGAAAAACTGTTTTTT
.	.	TRBV2	TRBJ1-1	CASSWTYDTEAFF	TGTGCCAGCAGTTGGACATATGACACTGAAGCTTTCTTT
TRBD2	.	TRBV15	TRBJ2-5	CATSRDPRIAGETQYF	TGTGCCACCAGCAGAGATCCCAGAATAGCGGGAGAGACCCAGTACTTC
.	.	TRBV7-2	TRBJ1-2	CASSTSGGGFQNYGYTF	TGTGCCAGCAGCACCTCAGGAGGGGGATTTCAAAACTATGGCTACACCTTC
TRBD1	.	TRBV4-1	TRBJ2-7	CASSQETGTGYEQYF	TGCGCCAGCAGCCAAGAGACAGGGACAGGCTACGAGCAGTACTTC
.	.	TRBV4-3	TRBJ2-1	CASSQVGGGYNEQFF	TGCGCCAGCAGCCAAGTAGGGGGAGGGTACAATGAGCAGTTCTTC
.	.	TRBV12-5	TRBJ1-1	CASGTGFSTEAFF	TGTGCTAGTGGGACAGGATTTAGCACTGAAGCTTTCTTT
.	.	TRBV19	TRBJ2-7	CASRSPGYEQYF	TGTGCCAGTAGGTCGCCCGGTTACGAGCAGTACTTC
.	.	TRBV28	TRBJ2-1	CASSSPPEQFF	TGTGCCAGCAGTTCGCCACCGGAGCAGTTCTTC
TRBD1	.	TRBV27	TRBJ1-5	CASSAQGANRNQPQHF	TGTGCCAGCAGTGCCCAGGGGGCGAACCGCAATCAGCCCCAGCATTTT
.	.	TRBV7-2	TRBJ1-5	CASSLLGHSTLHNQPQHF	TGTGCCAGCAGCTTACTGGGACACTCAACGTTACATAATCAGCCCCAGCATTTT
.	medium-sized	TRBV7-9	TRBJ2-3	CASSGLGDTQYF	TGTGCCAGCAGCGGCCTGGGAGATACGCAGTATTTT
TRBD2	.	TRBV2	TRBJ2-1	CATHERGQGHEQFF	TGTGCCACCCACGAGCGGGGGCAGGGGCATGAGCAGTTCTTC
.	.	TRBV6-5	TRBJ2-1	CASRAQGLTNEQFF	TGTGCCAGCAGAGCTCAGGGACTTACTAATGAGCAGTTCTTC
TRBD2	once	TRBV9	TRBJ2-1	CASSGTSAHRSEQFF	TGTGCCAGCAGCGGGACTAGCGCCCACCGGAGTGAGCAGTTCTTC
TRBD1	.	TRBV5-1	TRBJ1-1	CASSSDRGTVTEAFF	TGCGCCAGCAGCTCGGACAGGGGAACGGTCACTGAAGCTTTCTTT
.	.	TRBV4-1	TRBJ1-3	CASSQDWRTMNTIYF	TGCGCCAGCAGCCAAGATTGGAGGACTATGAACACCATATATTTT
.	.	TRBV6-6	TRBJ2-1	CASSHPPNEQFF	TGTGCCAGCAGTCACCCCCCAAATGAGCAGTTCTTC
TRBD2	.	TRBV11-3	TRBJ2-1	CASSSSGRGGNEQFF	TGTGCCAGCAGCTCGAGCGGGAGAGGCGGCAATGAGCAGTTCTTC
.	.	TRBV7-9	TRBJ2-7	CASSNPTVYEQYF	TGTGCCAGCAGCAATCCGACAGTCTACGAGCAGTACTTC
TRBD2	.	TRBV6-1	TRBJ2-7	CASSLGLVQYEQYF	TGTGCCAGCAGTCTCGGACTAGTCCAATACGAGCAGTACTTC
.	.	TRBV5-1	TRBJ2-3	CASSLAPGTTDTQYF	TGCGCCAGCAGCTTGGCTCCGGGGACAACAGATACGCAGTATTTT
TRBD1	.	TRBV18	TRBJ2-1	CASSPGTGAINEQFF	TGTGCCAGCTCACCAGGGACAGGGGCTATCAATGAGCAGTTCTTC
TRBD1	.	TRBV6-1	TRBJ1-5	CASSVTGANQPQHF	TGTGCCAGCAGTGTGACAGGGGCAAATCAGCCCCAGCATTTT
.	few	TRBV15	TRBJ1-2	CATRNQGPQGYTF	TGTGCCACCAGGAACCAGGGGCCACAAGGCTACACCTTC
.	.	TRBV4-2	TRBJ2-3	CASSPGGGQGTDTQYF	TGTGCCAGCAGCCCCGGGGGGGGACAGGGAACAGATACGCAGTATTTT
.	few	TRBV7-9	TRBJ1-2	CASSPRTYGYTF	TGTGCCAGCAGCCCTCGGACGTACGGCTACACCTTC
.	few	TRBV7-9	TRBJ2-7	CASSLGVSGEGDEQYF	TGTGCCAGCAGCTTAGGCGTCTCAGGGGAAGGGGACGAGCAGTACTTC
TRBD1	.	TRBV19	TRBJ2-7	CASSFTGGRYEQYF	TGTGCCAGTAGTTTTACAGGGGGCCGCTACGAGCAGTACTTC
.	.	TRBV4-2	TRBJ1-1	CASSDTGNTRKTEAFF	TGTGCCAGCAGCGATACAGGGAACACCCGAAAAACTGAAGCTTTCTTT
TRBD1	.	TRBV5-4	TRBJ2-7	CASSLVGRGPSMEDEQYF	TGTGCCAGCAGCTTGGTAGGCAGGGGGCCTTCGATGGAGGACGAGCAGTACTTC
TRBD1	.	TRBV5-1	TRBJ1-1	CASSPTGDTEAFF	TGCGCCAGCAGCCCTACAGGGGACACTGAAGCTTTCTTT
.	.	TRBV15	TRBJ2-6	CATSRDVSGANVLTF	TGTGCCACCAGCAGAGATGTCTCTGGGGCCAACGTCCTGACTTTC
.	.	TRBV28	TRBJ1-1	CASRELRLLNTEAFF	TGTGCCAGCAGGGAACTGAGACTACTGAACACTGAAGCTTTCTTT
.	.	TRBV4-1	TRBJ2-3	CASMSSTDTQYF	TGCGCCAGTATGAGTAGCACAGATACGCAGTATTTT
TRBD1	.	TRBV18	TRBJ1-6	CASSPVGTGGNSPLHF	TGTGCCAGCTCACCCGTAGGGACAGGGGGCAATTCACCCCTCCACTTT
.	.	TRBV9	TRBJ2-1	CASSVFLSSYNEQFF	TGTGCCAGCAGCGTATTTCTAAGCTCCTACAATGAGCAGTTCTTC
.	once	TRBV5-1	TRBJ2-1	CASSLEGPNSYNEQFF	TGCGCCAGCAGCTTGGAGGGCCCGAACTCCTACAATGAGCAGTTCTTC
.	.	TRBV7-6	TRBJ2-5	CASSSPGPSLETQYF	TGTGCCAGCAGCTCCCCCGGACCATCATTAGAGACCCAGTACTTC
.	.	TRBV29-1	TRBJ1-1	CSVVRVDTEAFF	TGCAGCGTTGTTAGGGTGGACACTGAAGCTTTCTTT
.	.	TRBV11-2	TRBJ1-2	CASSLASLYGYTF	TGTGCCAGCAGCCTAGCCAGCCTCTATGGCTACACCTTC
TRBD2	.	TRBV7-2	TRBJ2-7	CASSQGLAGAGLREQYF	TGTGCCAGCAGCCAGGGACTAGCGGGAGCGGGGTTACGAGAGCAGTACTTC
.	.	TRBV5-1	TRBJ2-3	CASSLGRTDTQYF	TGCGCCAGCAGCTTAGGCAGGACAGATACGCAGTATTTT
.	few	TRBV19	TRBJ1-2	CASSPGAGRGDGYTF	TGTGCCAGTAGTCCTGGAGCGGGCAGAGGAGATGGCTACACCTTC
.	once	TRBV4-3	TRBJ2-1	CASSQDTYSEQFF	TGCGCCAGCAGCCAAGATACGTATAGTGAGCAGTTCTTC
.	.	TRBV5-1	TRBJ2-2	CASSLDTNTGELFF	TGCGCCAGCAGCTTGGATACGAACACCGGGGAGCTGTTTTTT